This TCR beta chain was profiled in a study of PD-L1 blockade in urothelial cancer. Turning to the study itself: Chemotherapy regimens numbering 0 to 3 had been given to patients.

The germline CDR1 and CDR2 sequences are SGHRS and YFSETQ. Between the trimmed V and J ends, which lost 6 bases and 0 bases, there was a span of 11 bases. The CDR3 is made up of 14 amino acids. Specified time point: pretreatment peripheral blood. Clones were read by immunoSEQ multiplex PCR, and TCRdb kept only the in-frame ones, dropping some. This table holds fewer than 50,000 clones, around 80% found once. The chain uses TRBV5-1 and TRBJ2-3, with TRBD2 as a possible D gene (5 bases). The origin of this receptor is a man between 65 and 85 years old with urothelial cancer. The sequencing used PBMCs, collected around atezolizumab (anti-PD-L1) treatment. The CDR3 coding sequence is TGCGCCAGCAACGACGGGGATAGCACAGATACGCAGTATTTT. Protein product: CASNDGDSTDTQYF.